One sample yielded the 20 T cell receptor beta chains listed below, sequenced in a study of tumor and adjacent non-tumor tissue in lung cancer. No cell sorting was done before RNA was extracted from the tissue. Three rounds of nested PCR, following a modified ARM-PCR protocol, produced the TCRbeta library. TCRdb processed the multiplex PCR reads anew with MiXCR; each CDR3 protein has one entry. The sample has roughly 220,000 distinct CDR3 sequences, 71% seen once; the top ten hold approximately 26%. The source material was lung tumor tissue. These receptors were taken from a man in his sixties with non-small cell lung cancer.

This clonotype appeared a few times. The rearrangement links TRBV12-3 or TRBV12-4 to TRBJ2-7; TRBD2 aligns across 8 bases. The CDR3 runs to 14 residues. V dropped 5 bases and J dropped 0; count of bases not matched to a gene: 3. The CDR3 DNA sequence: TGTGCCAGCAGTCCCACTAGCGGCTCCTACGAGCAGTACTTC. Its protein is CASSPTSGSYEQYF.

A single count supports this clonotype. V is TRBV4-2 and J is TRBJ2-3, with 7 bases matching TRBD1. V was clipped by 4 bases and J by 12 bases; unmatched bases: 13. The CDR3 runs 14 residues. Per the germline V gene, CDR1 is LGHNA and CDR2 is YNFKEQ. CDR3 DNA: TGTGCCAGCAGCCGAGATCAAGGGGGCGCGACCCAGTATTTT. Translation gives CASSRDQGGATQYF.

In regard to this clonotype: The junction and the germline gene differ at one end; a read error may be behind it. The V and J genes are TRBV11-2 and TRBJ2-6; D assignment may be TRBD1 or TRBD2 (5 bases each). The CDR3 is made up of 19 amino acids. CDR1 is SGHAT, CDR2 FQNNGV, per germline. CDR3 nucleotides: TGTGCCAGCACCTTAGTTCCAAAGGGCAGGCCCTCTGGGGGCAACGTCCTGACTTTC. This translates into CASTLVPKGRPSGGNVLTF. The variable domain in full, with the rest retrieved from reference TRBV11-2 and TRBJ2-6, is EAGVAQSPRYKIIEKRQSVAFWCNPISGHATLYWYQQILGQGPKLLIQFQNNGVVDDSQLPKDRFSAERLKGVDSTLKIQPAKLEDSAVYLCASTLVPKGRPSGGNVLTFGAGSRLTVL.

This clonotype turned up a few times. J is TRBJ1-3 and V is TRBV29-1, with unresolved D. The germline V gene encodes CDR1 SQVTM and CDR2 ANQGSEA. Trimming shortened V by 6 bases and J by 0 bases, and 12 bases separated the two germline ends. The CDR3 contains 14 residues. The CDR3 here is CSVRFPSSGNTIYF. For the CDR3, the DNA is TGCAGCGTCCGGTTCCCGAGCTCTGGAAACACCATATATTTT. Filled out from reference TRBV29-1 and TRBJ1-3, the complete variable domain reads SAVISQKPSRDICQRGTSLTIQCQVDSQVTMMFWYRQQPGQSLTLIATANQGSEATYESGFVIDKFPISRPNLTFSTLTVSNMSPEDSSIYLCSVRFPSSGNTIYFGEGSWLTVV.

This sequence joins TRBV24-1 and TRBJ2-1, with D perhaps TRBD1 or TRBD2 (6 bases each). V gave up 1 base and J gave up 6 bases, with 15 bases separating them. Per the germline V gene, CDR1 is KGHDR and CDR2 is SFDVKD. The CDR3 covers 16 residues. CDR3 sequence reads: CATSDFIGGRTNEQFF. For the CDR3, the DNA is TGTGCCACCAGTGATTTTATAGGGGGGAGGACCAATGAGCAGTTCTTC.

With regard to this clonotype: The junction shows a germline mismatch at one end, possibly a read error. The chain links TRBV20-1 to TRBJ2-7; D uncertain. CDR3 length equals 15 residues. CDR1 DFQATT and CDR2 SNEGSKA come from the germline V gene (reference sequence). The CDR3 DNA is TGCAGTGCTAGAGGGTCCAGCGTGAGTCTGAACGAGCAGTACTTT. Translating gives CSARGSSVSLNEQYF.

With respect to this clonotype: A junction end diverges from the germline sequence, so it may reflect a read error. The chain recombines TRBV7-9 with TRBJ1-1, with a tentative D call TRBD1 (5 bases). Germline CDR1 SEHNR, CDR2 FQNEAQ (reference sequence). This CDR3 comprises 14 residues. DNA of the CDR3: TGTGCCAGCGGCCCGGGGACCACGAACACTGAAGCTTCCTTC. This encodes CASGPGTTNTEASF. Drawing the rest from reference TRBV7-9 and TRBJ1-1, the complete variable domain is DTGVSQNPRHKITKRGQNVTFRCDPISEHNRLYWYRQTLGQGPEFLTYFQNEAQLEKSRLLSDRFSAERPKGSFSTLEIQRTEQGDSAMYLCASGPGTTNTEASFGQGTRLTVV.

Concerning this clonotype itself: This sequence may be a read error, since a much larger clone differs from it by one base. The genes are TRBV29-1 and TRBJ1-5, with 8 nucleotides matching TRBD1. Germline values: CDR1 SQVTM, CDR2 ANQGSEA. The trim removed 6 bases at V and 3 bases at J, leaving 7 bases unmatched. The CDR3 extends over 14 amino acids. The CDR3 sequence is CSVLQGGNNQPQHF. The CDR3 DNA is TGCAGCGTGTTACAGGGGGGTAACAATCAGCCCCAGCATTTT.

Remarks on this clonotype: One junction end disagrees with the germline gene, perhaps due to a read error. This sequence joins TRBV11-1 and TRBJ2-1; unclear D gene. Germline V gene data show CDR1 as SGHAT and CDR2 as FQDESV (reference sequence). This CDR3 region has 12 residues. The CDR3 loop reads CANSTVPIEQFF. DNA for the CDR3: TGTGCCAACAGCACGGTCCCCATTGAGCAGTTCTTC.

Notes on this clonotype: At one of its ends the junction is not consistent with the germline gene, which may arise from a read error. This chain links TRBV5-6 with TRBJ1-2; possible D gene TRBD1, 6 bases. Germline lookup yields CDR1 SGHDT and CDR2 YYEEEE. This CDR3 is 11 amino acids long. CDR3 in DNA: TGTGCCAGCAGTTTGGAACAGGGAGAGACCTTC. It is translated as CASSLEQGETF. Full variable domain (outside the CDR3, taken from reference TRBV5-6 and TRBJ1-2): DAGVTQSPTHLIKTRGQQVTLRCSPKSGHDTVSWYQQALGQGPQFIFQYYEEEERQRGNFPDRFSGHQFPNYSSELNVNALLLGDSALYLCASSLEQGETFGSGTRLTVV.

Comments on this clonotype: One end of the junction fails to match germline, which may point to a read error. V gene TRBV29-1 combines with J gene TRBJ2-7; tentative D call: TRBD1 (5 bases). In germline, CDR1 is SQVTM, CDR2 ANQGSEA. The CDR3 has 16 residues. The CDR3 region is CRVQIRTRGEEDEQYF. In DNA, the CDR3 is TGCCGCGTTCAAATCCGGACAAGGGGTGAAGAAGACGAGCAGTACTTC.

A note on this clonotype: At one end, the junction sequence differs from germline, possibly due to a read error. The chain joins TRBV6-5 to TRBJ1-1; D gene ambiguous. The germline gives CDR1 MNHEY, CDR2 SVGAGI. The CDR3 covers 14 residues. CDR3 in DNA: TGTGGCAGCAGTCTCCGGGCGGACTTGGGTGAAGCTTTCTTT. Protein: CGSSLRADLGEAFF.

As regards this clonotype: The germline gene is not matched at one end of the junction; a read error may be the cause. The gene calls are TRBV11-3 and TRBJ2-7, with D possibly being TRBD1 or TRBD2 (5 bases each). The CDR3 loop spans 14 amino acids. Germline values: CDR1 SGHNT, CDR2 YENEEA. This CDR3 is CTSSHRDEAGEQYF. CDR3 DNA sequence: TGTACCAGCAGCCACCGGGACGAAGCTGGCGAGCAGTACTTC.

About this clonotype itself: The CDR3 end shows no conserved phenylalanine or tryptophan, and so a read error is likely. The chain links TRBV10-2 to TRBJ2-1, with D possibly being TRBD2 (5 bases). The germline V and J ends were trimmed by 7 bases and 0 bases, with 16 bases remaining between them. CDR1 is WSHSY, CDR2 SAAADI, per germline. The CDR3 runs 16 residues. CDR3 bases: TGCGCCAGCAATGTCCTTGCGGGTCTCTCCTACAATGAGCAGTTCCTC. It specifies CASNVLAGLSYNEQFL.

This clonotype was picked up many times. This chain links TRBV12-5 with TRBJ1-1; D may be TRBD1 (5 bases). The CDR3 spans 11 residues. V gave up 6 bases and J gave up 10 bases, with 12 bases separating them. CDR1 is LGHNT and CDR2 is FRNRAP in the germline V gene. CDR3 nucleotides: TGTGCTAGTGGCCCACAGGTAGGAGCTTTCTTT. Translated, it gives CASGPQVGAFF.

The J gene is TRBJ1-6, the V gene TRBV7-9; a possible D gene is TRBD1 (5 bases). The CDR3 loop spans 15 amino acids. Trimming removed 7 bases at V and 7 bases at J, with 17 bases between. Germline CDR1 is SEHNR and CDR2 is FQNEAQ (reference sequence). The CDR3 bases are TGTGCCAGCAACCGCGGGGGAGAACAGAATTCACCCCTCCACTTT. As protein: CASNRGGEQNSPLHF.

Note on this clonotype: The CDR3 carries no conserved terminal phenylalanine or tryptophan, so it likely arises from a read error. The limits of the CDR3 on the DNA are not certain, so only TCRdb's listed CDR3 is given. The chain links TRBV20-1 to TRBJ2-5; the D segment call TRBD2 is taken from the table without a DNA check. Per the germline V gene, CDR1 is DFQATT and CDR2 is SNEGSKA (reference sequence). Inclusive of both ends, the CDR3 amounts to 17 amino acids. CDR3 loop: CSAPTVWAEGVQETQHS.

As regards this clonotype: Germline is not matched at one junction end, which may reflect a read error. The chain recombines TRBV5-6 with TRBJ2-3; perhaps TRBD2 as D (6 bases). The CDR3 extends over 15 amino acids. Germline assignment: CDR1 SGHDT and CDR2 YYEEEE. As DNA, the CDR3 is TGTACCAGCAGCTTGCCTTGGGGGGACACAGATACGCAGTATTTT. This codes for CTSSLPWGDTDTQYF.

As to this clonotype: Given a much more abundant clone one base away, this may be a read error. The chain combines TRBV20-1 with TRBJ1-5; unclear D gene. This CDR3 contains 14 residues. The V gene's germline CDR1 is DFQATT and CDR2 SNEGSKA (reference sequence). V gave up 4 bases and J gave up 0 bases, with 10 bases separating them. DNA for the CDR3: TGCAGTGCTAAGACAAGATATAGCAATCAGCCCCAGCATTTT. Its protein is CSAKTRYSNQPQHF.

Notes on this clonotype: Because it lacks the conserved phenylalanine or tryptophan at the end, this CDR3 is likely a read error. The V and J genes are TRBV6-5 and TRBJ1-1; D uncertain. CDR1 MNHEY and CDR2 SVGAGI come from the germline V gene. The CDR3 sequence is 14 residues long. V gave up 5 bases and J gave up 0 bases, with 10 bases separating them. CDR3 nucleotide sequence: TGTGCCAGCAGTCCGAGAGAAATGAACACTGAAGCTTTCTAT. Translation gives CASSPREMNTEAFY.